Below are 11 T cell receptor beta chains sequenced from a single sample in a study of CD8 T cells in ankylosing spondylitis. TCRdb fed the 5' RACE reads into MiXCR, producing one record per CDR3 protein. The table includes 200,000 to 300,000 distinct CDR3 sequences, under 12% detected once. Specimen: blood, either unsorted or a sorted T cell fraction (not recorded which). These receptors came from a male donor with ankylosing spondylitis or in good health (not recorded which).

The sample holds many counts of this clonotype. The rearrangement uses TRBV5-1 and TRBJ2-3; maybe TRBD2 (6 bases). This CDR3 is 17 amino acids long. Trimming took 4 bases from V and 2 from J, leaving 20 bases between them. Germline CDR1 and CDR2: SGHRS and YFSETQ. The CDR3 region has the DNA TGCGCCAGCAGCCCGGACGACCGGGACTTGAACACAGATACGCAGTATTTT. Its protein is CASSPDDRDLNTDTQYF.

This clonotype was seen many times. V and J are TRBV5-1 and TRBJ1-1, with a tentative D call TRBD1 (5 bases). V lost 0 bases, J lost 1 base, and 10 bases lay in between. This CDR3 has 15 amino acids. From germline, CDR1 is SGHRS and CDR2 YFSETQ. The DNA for the CDR3 is TGCGCCAGCAGCTTGGTGGAGGGGAGGAACACTGAAGCTTTCTTT. Its translation: CASSLVEGRNTEAFF.

This clonotype was counted many times. This rearrangement joins TRBV20-1 to TRBJ1-4; no reliable D call. Germline V lookup: CDR1 DFQATT, CDR2 SNEGSKA (reference sequence). V was clipped by 1 base and J by 8 bases, with 11 bases between them. The CDR3 consists of 13 residues. The CDR3 DNA reads as TGCAGTGCTAGAGTGGGCCCCAGAGAAAAACTGTTTTTT. It is translated as CSARVGPREKLFF.

This clonotype was found many times. V usage is TRBV20-1 and J usage is TRBJ2-3, with D unresolved. Looked up from germline, CDR1 is DFQATT and CDR2 is SNEGSKA (reference sequence). The germline V and J ends were trimmed by 0 bases and 5 bases, with 12 bases remaining between them. The CDR3 consists of 14 residues. For the CDR3, the DNA is TGCAGTGCTAGAGATAAGGGCTTTCGAGATACGCAGTATTTT. Protein sequence: CSARDKGFRDTQYF.

This chain uses TRBV7-2 with TRBJ1-2; 8 nucleotides agree with TRBD1. CDR3 size: 15 residues. V lost 6 bases to trimming and J lost 4 bases; unmatched junction nucleotides: 10. CDR1 and CDR2 (germline): SGHTA, FQGNSA. CDR3 sequence (DNA): TGTGCCAGCAGACCGGACAGGGCAGCTGTCTATGGCTACACCTTC. Its translation: CASRPDRAAVYGYTF.

This clonotype has at least ten counts. V and J are TRBV7-9 and TRBJ2-3, with D possibly matching TRBD2 (6 bases). Germline CDR1 and CDR2: SEHNR and FQNEAQ (reference sequence). Trimming stripped 5 bases from V and 4 bases from J, with 13 bases between. CDR3 length: 14 amino acids. CDR3 DNA sequence: TGTGCCAGCAGCGGGACTGTAGGCGCAGATACGCAGTATTTT. Protein product: CASSGTVGADTQYF.

The rearrangement joins TRBV4-1 to TRBJ1-1; D uncertain. Germline CDR1 and CDR2: MGHRA and YSYEKL. V was cut by 2 bases and J by 7 bases, with 8 bases left in between. The CDR3 has 12 residues. CDR3 sequence: CASSQLGSEAFF. The CDR3 bases are TGCGCCAGCAGCCAATTAGGGAGTGAAGCTTTCTTT.

The table lists this clonotype with a few counts. The chain uses TRBV7-8 and TRBJ2-3; 9 nucleotides line up with TRBD1. The V segment lost 0 bases and the J segment 2 bases; nucleotides outside the gene matches: 3. The CDR3 covers 16 residues. Germline V lookup: CDR1 SGHVS, CDR2 FQNEAQ. CDR3 region: CASSLATGGITDTQYF. The CDR3 bases are TGTGCCAGCAGCTTAGCGACAGGGGGAATCACAGATACGCAGTATTTT.

This clonotype was seen only a few times. V is TRBV5-1 and J is TRBJ2-5; 14 bases are a match to TRBD2. Trimming took 2 bases from V and 1 from J; bases not matched to a gene: 1. CDR3 length: 16 residues. The germline CDR1 and CDR2 sequences are SGHRS and YFSETQ. The CDR3 sequence is CASSLGTSGGQETQYF. CDR3 sequence (DNA): TGCGCCAGCAGCTTAGGGACTAGCGGGGGCCAAGAGACCCAGTACTTC.

Ten or more counts support this clonotype. This chain connects TRBV12-3 or TRBV12-4 to TRBJ2-3; 7 positions match TRBD2. The CDR3 extends over 14 amino acids. V shed 8 bases, J shed 0 bases, and the junction held 5 bases outside the gene matches. CDR3 in amino acids: CASFWGGSTDTQYF. In nucleotides, the CDR3 is TGTGCCAGCTTCTGGGGGGGGAGCACAGATACGCAGTATTTT.

This chain links TRBV3-1 with TRBJ2-7, with 7 bases aligning to TRBD2. The V gene's germline CDR1 is LGHDT and CDR2 YNNKEL (reference sequence). The CDR3 is made up of 14 amino acids. V lost 5 bases to trimming and J lost 3 bases; unmatched junction nucleotides: 7. In DNA form, the CDR3 reads TGTGCCAGCAGCGGGACGGGGAGGGGCTACGAGCAGTACTTC. It codes for CASSGTGRGYEQYF.